This T cell receptor beta chain was retrieved from a study of control samples from healthy donors and cancer patients. Assay used: immunoSEQ multiplex PCR; TCRdb lists only in-frame clones, some missing. The sample consists of 130,000 to 150,000 clones, roughly nine tenths of them appearing once. This CDR3 has 16 amino acids. The J segment lost 3 bases and the V segment lost 5 bases, leaving 9 bases of the junction unmatched. Germline V gene lookup returns CDR1 SGHTA and CDR2 FQGNSA. The chain combines TRBV7-2 with TRBJ2-7; 11 nucleotides align to TRBD2. This TCR was sampled from a man between 25 and 39 years old in good health. The specimen sequenced was blood. The CDR3 DNA follows: TGTGCCAGCAGCCCCTCGGGACTAGCGGCAAACTACGAGCAGTACTTC. As protein: CASSPSGLAANYEQYF. Filled out from reference TRBV7-2 and TRBJ2-7, the complete variable domain reads GAGVSQSPSNKVTEKGKDVELRCDPISGHTALYWYRQSLGQGLEFLIYFQGNSAPDKSGLPSDRFSAERTGGSVSTLTIQRTQQEDSAVYLCASSPSGLAANYEQYFGPGTRLTVT.